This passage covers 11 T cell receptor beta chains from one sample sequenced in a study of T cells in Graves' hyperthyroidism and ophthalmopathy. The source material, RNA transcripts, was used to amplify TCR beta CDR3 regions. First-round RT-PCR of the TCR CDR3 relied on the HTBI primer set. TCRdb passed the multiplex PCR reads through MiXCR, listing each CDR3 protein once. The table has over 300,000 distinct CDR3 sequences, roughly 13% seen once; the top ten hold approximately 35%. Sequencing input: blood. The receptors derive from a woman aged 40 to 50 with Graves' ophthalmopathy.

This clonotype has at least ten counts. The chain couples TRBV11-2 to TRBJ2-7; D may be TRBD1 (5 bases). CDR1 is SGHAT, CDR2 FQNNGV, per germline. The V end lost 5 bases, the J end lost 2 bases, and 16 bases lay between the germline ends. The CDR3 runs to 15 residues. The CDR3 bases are TGTGCCAGCAGCCAACAGGCGGCCTCCCCCTACGAGCAGTACTTC. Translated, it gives CASSQQAASPYEQYF.

The DNA of the CDR3 is TGTGCCAGTAGTATTTTCTCCAGGGATGATCAGCCCCAGCATTTT. This codes for CASSIFSRDDQPQHF. This sequence joins TRBV19 and TRBJ1-5; possibly TRBD1 for D (5 bases). Germline V gene sequence: CDR1 LNHDA, CDR2 SQIVND (reference sequence). The CDR3 spans 15 residues. V dropped 3 bases and J dropped 5 bases, with 14 bases sitting between them.

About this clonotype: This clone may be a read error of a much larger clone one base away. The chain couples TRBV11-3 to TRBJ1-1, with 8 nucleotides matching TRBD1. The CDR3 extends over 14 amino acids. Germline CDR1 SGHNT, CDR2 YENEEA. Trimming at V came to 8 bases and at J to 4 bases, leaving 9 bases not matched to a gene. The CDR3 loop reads CASRAQGAATEAFF. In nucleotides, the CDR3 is TGTGCCAGCCGCGCCCAGGGGGCAGCCACTGAAGCTTTCTTT.

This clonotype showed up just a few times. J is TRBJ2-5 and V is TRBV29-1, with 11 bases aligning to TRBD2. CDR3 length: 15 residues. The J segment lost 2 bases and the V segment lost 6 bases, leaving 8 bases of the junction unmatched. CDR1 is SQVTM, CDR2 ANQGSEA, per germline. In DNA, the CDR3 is TGCAGCGTCGTATGGGGACTAGCGGCACAAGAGACCCAGTACTTC. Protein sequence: CSVVWGLAAQETQYF.

The CDR3 sequence: CASRDSRGRVTGELFF. CDR3 nucleotides: TGTGCCAGCAGGGATAGCAGGGGGCGCGTCACCGGGGAGCTGTTTTTT. The V call is TRBV11-2, the J call TRBJ2-2, with 8 bases identical to TRBD1. Unmatched junction bases numbered 10, after V lost 6 bases and J lost 4 bases. This CDR3 region has 16 residues. The germline V gene encodes CDR1 SGHAT and CDR2 FQNNGV.

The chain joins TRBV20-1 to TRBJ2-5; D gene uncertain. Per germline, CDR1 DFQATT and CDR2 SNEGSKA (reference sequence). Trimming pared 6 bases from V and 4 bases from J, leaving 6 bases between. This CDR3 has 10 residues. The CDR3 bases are TGCAGTGCGCCCCTAGAGACCCAGTACTTC. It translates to CSAPLETQYF.

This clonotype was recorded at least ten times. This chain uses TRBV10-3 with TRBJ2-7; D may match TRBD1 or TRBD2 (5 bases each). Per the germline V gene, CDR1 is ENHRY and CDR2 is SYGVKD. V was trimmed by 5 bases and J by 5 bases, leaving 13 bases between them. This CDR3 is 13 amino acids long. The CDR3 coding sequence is TGTGCCATCAGTTCAGTCCGGGGCAACGAGCAGTACTTC. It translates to CAISSVRGNEQYF.

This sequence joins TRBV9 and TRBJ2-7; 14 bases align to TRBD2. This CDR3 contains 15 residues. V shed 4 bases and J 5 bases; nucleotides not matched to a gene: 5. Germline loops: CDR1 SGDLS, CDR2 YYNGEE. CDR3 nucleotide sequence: TGTGCCAGCAGCCTGGGACTAGCGGGAGCTGACGAGCAGTACTTC. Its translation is CASSLGLAGADEQYF.

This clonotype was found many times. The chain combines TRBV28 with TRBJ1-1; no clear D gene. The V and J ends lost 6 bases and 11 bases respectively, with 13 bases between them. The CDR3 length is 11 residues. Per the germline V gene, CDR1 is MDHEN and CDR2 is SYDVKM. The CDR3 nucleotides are TGTGCCAGCAGCTCCTACGACTGGGCTTTCTTT. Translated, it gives CASSSYDWAFF.

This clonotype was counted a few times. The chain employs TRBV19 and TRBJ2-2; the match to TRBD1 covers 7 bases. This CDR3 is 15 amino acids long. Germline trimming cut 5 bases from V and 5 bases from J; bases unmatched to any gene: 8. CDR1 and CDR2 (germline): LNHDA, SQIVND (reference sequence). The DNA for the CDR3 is TGTGCCAGTAGTCCCTCGAGGGGGCGGACCGGGGAGCTGTTTTTT. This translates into CASSPSRGRTGELFF. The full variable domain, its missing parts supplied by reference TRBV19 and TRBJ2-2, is DGGITQSPKYLFRKEGQNVTLSCEQNLNHDAMYWYRQDPGQGLRLIYYSQIVNDFQKGDIAEGYSVSREKKESFPLTVTSAQKNPTAFYLCASSPSRGRTGELFFGEGSRLTVL.

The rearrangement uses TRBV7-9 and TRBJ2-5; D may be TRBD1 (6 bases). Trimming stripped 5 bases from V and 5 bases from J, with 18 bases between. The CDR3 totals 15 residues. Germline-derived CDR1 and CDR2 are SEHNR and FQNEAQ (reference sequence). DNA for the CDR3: TGTGCCAGCAGCCTAACGGGACAAACTGGGGAGACCCAGTACTTC. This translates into CASSLTGQTGETQYF.